These T cell receptor beta chains were read from a single sample in a study of blood T cells in healthy people across ages. TCRdb independently ran MiXCR on the 5' RACE reads; one entry per CDR3 protein. The sample lists about 630,000 distinct CDR3 sequences, over 20% occurring once. The specimen sequenced was blood. The receptors come from a man aged 65-85 years in good health. Both conserved end residues are part of each CDR3. The D gene is left open where the match is weak. Some rows have no size entry. The others give once, few or many, or a class for an expanded clone.

cdr3_aa: CASSVAGSSYGYTF; cdr3_nt: TGTGCCAGCAGCGTCGCAGGGAGCAGCTATGGCTACACCTTC; j_call: TRBJ1-2; d_call: .; v_call: TRBV9; clone_size: many
cdr3_aa: CSAPPRGYGYTF; cdr3_nt: TGCAGTGCCCCCCCCCGGGGGTATGGCTACACCTTC; j_call: TRBJ1-2; d_call: .; v_call: TRBV20-1; clone_size: .
cdr3_aa: CASSTQGGTGELFF; cdr3_nt: TGCGCCAGCAGCACTCAAGGGGGCACCGGAGAGCTGTTTTTT; j_call: TRBJ2-2; d_call: TRBD1; v_call: TRBV5-1; clone_size: .
cdr3_aa: CASSKRSSYEQYF; cdr3_nt: TGTGCCAGCAGTAAAAGGAGCTCCTACGAGCAGTACTTC; j_call: TRBJ2-7; d_call: .; v_call: TRBV2; clone_size: .
cdr3_aa: CASSRPGTGVIRISYTEAFF; cdr3_nt: TGTGCCAGCAGTCGCCCCGGGACAGGGGTTATCCGGATTTCGTACACTGAAGCTTTCTTT; j_call: TRBJ1-1; d_call: TRBD1; v_call: TRBV6-2/TRBV6-3; clone_size: .
cdr3_aa: CASSEQDRSQETQYF; cdr3_nt: TGTGCCAGCAGTGAACAGGACAGAAGCCAAGAGACCCAGTACTTC; j_call: TRBJ2-5; d_call: .; v_call: TRBV2; clone_size: .
cdr3_aa: CASRPGLAGLGELFF; cdr3_nt: TGTGCCAGCAGACCGGGACTAGCGGGACTCGGGGAGCTGTTTTTT; j_call: TRBJ2-2; d_call: TRBD2; v_call: TRBV28; clone_size: few
cdr3_aa: CASSWAYEQYF; cdr3_nt: TGTGCCAGCAGCTGGGCCTACGAGCAGTACTTC; j_call: TRBJ2-7; d_call: .; v_call: TRBV7-8; clone_size: many
cdr3_aa: CASRLHLQETQYF; cdr3_nt: TGTGCCAGCAGGCTACATCTTCAAGAGACCCAGTACTTC; j_call: TRBJ2-5; d_call: .; v_call: TRBV7-9; clone_size: few
cdr3_aa: CASSLNSIGTGHNEQFF; cdr3_nt: TGCGCCAGCAGCTTGAATTCTATCGGGACAGGCCACAATGAGCAGTTCTTC; j_call: TRBJ2-1; d_call: TRBD1; v_call: TRBV5-1; clone_size: .
cdr3_aa: CASSQDVRGDNSPLHF; cdr3_nt: TGCGCCAGCAGCCAAGATGTTCGAGGGGATAATTCACCCCTCCACTTT; j_call: TRBJ1-6; d_call: .; v_call: TRBV4-3; clone_size: .
cdr3_aa: CASSPGTGSSSGNTIYF; cdr3_nt: TGTGCCAGCTCCCCCGGGACAGGGAGTTCCTCTGGAAACACCATATATTTT; j_call: TRBJ1-3; d_call: TRBD1; v_call: TRBV18; clone_size: few
cdr3_aa: CASSPPTTETQYF; cdr3_nt: TGTGCCAGCTCACCACCGACTACAGAGACCCAGTACTTC; j_call: TRBJ2-5; d_call: .; v_call: TRBV18; clone_size: many
cdr3_aa: CASSWTTETQYF; cdr3_nt: TGTGCCAGCAGTTGGACAACGGAGACCCAGTACTTC; j_call: TRBJ2-5; d_call: .; v_call: TRBV12-3/TRBV12-4; clone_size: .
cdr3_aa: CSVAKAGGPRETQYF; cdr3_nt: TGCAGCGTTGCGAAAGCGGGAGGGCCTCGAGAGACCCAGTACTTC; j_call: TRBJ2-5; d_call: TRBD2; v_call: TRBV29-1; clone_size: .
cdr3_aa: CSAIQGGGEKLFF; cdr3_nt: TGCAGTGCTATACAGGGTGGTGGCGAAAAACTGTTTTTT; j_call: TRBJ1-4; d_call: .; v_call: TRBV20-1; clone_size: few
cdr3_aa: CASQRKGAEQYF; cdr3_nt: TGTGCCAGCCAAAGAAAAGGGGCCGAGCAGTACTTC; j_call: TRBJ2-7; d_call: .; v_call: TRBV6-5; clone_size: .
cdr3_aa: CASSPIGGDYGYTF; cdr3_nt: TGTGCCAGCAGCCCCATCGGGGGGGACTATGGCTACACCTTC; j_call: TRBJ1-2; d_call: .; v_call: TRBV5-5; clone_size: few
cdr3_aa: CASSQAVAGGGDNEQFF; cdr3_nt: TGTGCCAGCAGCCAAGCTGTAGCGGGAGGGGGGGACAATGAGCAGTTCTTC; j_call: TRBJ2-1; d_call: TRBD2; v_call: TRBV4-2; clone_size: many
cdr3_aa: CSARTSRDLGTDTQYF; cdr3_nt: TGCAGTGCTCGAACTTCCCGGGACTTAGGAACAGATACGCAGTATTTT; j_call: TRBJ2-3; d_call: .; v_call: TRBV20-1; clone_size: .
cdr3_aa: CASSQDRRDRGRRPEAFF; cdr3_nt: TGCGCCAGCAGCCAAGATAGGCGGGACAGGGGTCGGCGCCCTGAAGCTTTCTTT; j_call: TRBJ1-1; d_call: TRBD1; v_call: TRBV4-1; clone_size: few
cdr3_aa: CASSSRDTGAFF; cdr3_nt: TGTGCCAGCAGTTCCCGGGACACTGGAGCTTTCTTT; j_call: TRBJ1-1; d_call: .; v_call: TRBV12-3/TRBV12-4; clone_size: .
cdr3_aa: CSARKGLAGLQETQYF; cdr3_nt: TGCAGCGCTCGAAAAGGACTAGCGGGATTACAAGAGACCCAGTACTTC; j_call: TRBJ2-5; d_call: TRBD2; v_call: TRBV29-1; clone_size: .
cdr3_aa: CASSQIYTPTRDSQETQYF; cdr3_nt: TGCGCCAGCAGCCAAATCTACACCCCGACTAGGGACTCTCAAGAGACCCAGTACTTC; j_call: TRBJ2-5; d_call: .; v_call: TRBV4-1; clone_size: .
cdr3_aa: CSAGYEINEQFF; cdr3_nt: TGCAGTGCTGGATACGAAATCAATGAGCAGTTCTTC; j_call: TRBJ2-1; d_call: .; v_call: TRBV20-1; clone_size: few
cdr3_aa: CASSSLAGEITDTQYF; cdr3_nt: TGTGCCAGCAGCTCCTTAGCGGGAGAGATCACAGATACGCAGTATTTT; j_call: TRBJ2-3; d_call: TRBD2; v_call: TRBV5-5; clone_size: few